The 15 T cell receptor beta chains reported below all come from one sample, sequenced in a study of blood T cell repertoires in COVID-19. Here immunoSEQ multiplex PCR was the method, and the copy in TCRdb shows in-frame clones only, minus some. The sample lists 150,000 to 200,000 clones, around 74% occurring once. Sequencing used peripheral blood. These receptor sequences come from a woman older than 75 with acute or convalescent COVID-19.

V gene TRBV5-1 combines with J gene TRBJ2-1; no definite D call. V was trimmed by 3 bases and J by 0 bases, leaving 10 bases between them. CDR1 SGHRS and CDR2 YFSETQ come from the germline V gene. CDR3 size: 15 residues. The CDR3 is CASSSDLSSYNEQFF. As DNA, the CDR3 is TGCGCCAGCAGCTCCGACTTGAGCTCCTACAATGAGCAGTTCTTC.

A single count supports this clone. J is TRBJ1-6 and V is TRBV9; 8 bases agree with TRBD1. Germline V gene lookup returns CDR1 SGDLS and CDR2 YYNGEE. The CDR3 has 14 amino acids. V lost 2 bases and J lost 8; bases outside the gene matches: 3. DNA for the CDR3: TGTGCCAGCAGCGTGACAGGGGATGATTCACCCCTCCACTTT. It yields the protein CASSVTGDDSPLHF.

The chain is built from TRBV4-2 and TRBJ2-3; 14 bases align to TRBD2. Germline V gene lookup returns CDR1 LGHNA and CDR2 YNFKEQ. This CDR3 has 18 residues. The ends lost 5 bases at V and 1 base at J; junction bases unmatched: 8. CDR3 in amino acids: CASSNRLAGGLGTDTQYF. CDR3 nucleotide sequence: TGTGCCAGCAGCAACCGACTAGCGGGAGGGCTTGGCACAGATACGCAGTATTTT.

V gene TRBV11-2 combines with J gene TRBJ1-1; D call uncertain. This CDR3 has 14 residues. Germline V lookup: CDR1 SGHAT, CDR2 FQNNGV. The V end was cut by 2 bases, the J end by 3 bases, with 10 bases between. The CDR3 sequence: CASSLQAFDTEAFF. CDR3 nucleotide sequence: TGTGCCAGCAGCTTACAGGCCTTTGACACTGAAGCTTTCTTT.

The V gene is TRBV7-3, the J gene TRBJ2-1, with D perhaps TRBD1 (5 bases). The CDR3 runs 16 residues. Trimming shortened V by 4 bases and J by 6 bases, and 19 bases separated the two germline ends. Germline CDR1 reads SGHTA; CDR2 reads FQGTGA. The CDR3 nucleotides read TGTGCCAGCAGCTCACCAGGGTTACGTGGGGTCAATGAGCAGTTCTTC. This translates into CASSSPGLRGVNEQFF.

J is TRBJ1-5 and V is TRBV19; the D is unclear. This CDR3 contains 14 residues. From germline, CDR1 is LNHDA and CDR2 SQIVND (reference sequence). Trimming shortened V by 7 bases and J by 2 bases, and 12 bases separated the two germline ends. CDR3 loop: CASTPVSRNQPQHF. In DNA form, the CDR3 reads TGTGCCAGTACCCCGGTTAGCCGCAATCAGCCCCAGCATTTT. The full variable domain, completed using reference TRBV19 and TRBJ1-5, is DGGITQSPKYLFRKEGQNVTLSCEQNLNHDAMYWYRQDPGQGLRLIYYSQIVNDFQKGDIAEGYSVSREKKESFPLTVTSAQKNPTAFYLCASTPVSRNQPQHFGDGTRLSIL.

This clone was seen more than once but under ten times. V gene TRBV27 combines with J gene TRBJ2-7, with D uncertain. Germline V gene data show CDR1 as MNHEY and CDR2 as SMNVEV (reference sequence). This CDR3 region has 13 residues. Trimming took 0 bases from V and 0 from J, leaving 3 bases between them. CDR3 DNA sequence: TGTGCCAGCAGTTTATCGGCCTCCTACGAGCAGTACTTC. Its protein is CASSLSASYEQYF.

This rearrangement joins TRBV28 to TRBJ2-6; no clear D gene. V lost 2 bases and J 1 base, leaving 3 bases between the germline ends. This CDR3 has 14 residues. Per germline, CDR1 MDHEN and CDR2 SYDVKM. The chain's CDR3 is CASSLPSGANVLTF. The DNA for the CDR3 is TGTGCCAGCAGTTTACCATCTGGGGCCAACGTCCTGACTTTC.

This clone was found a few times. This chain uses TRBV24-1 with TRBJ2-3; TRBD1 might be the D (5 bases). The CDR3 runs to 13 residues. CDR1 KGHDR and CDR2 SFDVKD come from the germline V gene. The germline V and J ends were trimmed by 8 bases and 0 bases, with 8 bases remaining between them. CDR3 DNA: TGTGCCACCAAATCAGGGAGCACAGATACGCAGTATTTT. Its translation: CATKSGSTDTQYF.

The rearrangement links TRBV7-9 to TRBJ2-1, with TRBD2 matching over 16 bases. Germline V gene lookup returns CDR1 SEHNR and CDR2 FQNEAQ (reference sequence). V shed 4 bases and J 12 bases; nucleotides not matched to a gene: 6. This CDR3 is built from 15 residues. The CDR3 reads CASSSGTSGRAMQFF. The CDR3 nucleotides read TGTGCCAGCAGCTCCGGGACTAGCGGGAGGGCCATGCAGTTCTTC.

The chain couples TRBV27 to TRBJ1-5, with D unclear. Trimming took 5 bases from V and 2 from J, leaving 7 bases between them. Germline V gives CDR1 MNHEY, CDR2 SMNVEV (reference sequence). The CDR3 loop spans 13 amino acids. Here the CDR3 DNA reads TGTGCCAGCAGTCCGAGTGGCAATCAGCCCCAGCATTTT. Its protein product is CASSPSGNQPQHF.

This clone came up a few times. The rearrangement joins TRBV19 to TRBJ2-1; 14 bases agree with TRBD2. The J segment lost 6 bases and the V segment lost 4 bases, leaving 8 bases of the junction unmatched. The germline gives CDR1 LNHDA, CDR2 SQIVND (reference sequence). The CDR3 sequence is 17 residues long. Here the CDR3 DNA reads TGTGCCAGTAGTACCTCCGGACTAGCGGGAGGTGGCAATGAGCAGTTCTTC. Its translation: CASSTSGLAGGGNEQFF. Complete variable domain (other parts from reference TRBV19 and TRBJ2-1): DGGITQSPKYLFRKEGQNVTLSCEQNLNHDAMYWYRQDPGQGLRLIYYSQIVNDFQKGDIAEGYSVSREKKESFPLTVTSAQKNPTAFYLCASSTSGLAGGGNEQFFGPGTRLTVL.

The chain joins TRBV7-9 to TRBJ2-7; TRBD1 is a possible D gene (7 bases). This CDR3 comprises 14 residues. Germline V lookup: CDR1 SEHNR, CDR2 FQNEAQ (reference sequence). Trimming removed 5 bases from V and 3 bases from J, with 14 bases in between. The CDR3 loop is CASSPGGGGYEQYF. Written as DNA, the CDR3 is TGTGCCAGCAGCCCAGGGGGAGGCGGCTACGAGCAGTACTTC.

Of note for this clone: At one boundary the junction diverges from the germline segment, which might be a read error. Additional DNA sequences in this sample encode the identical CDR3. This chain links TRBV5-1 with TRBJ2-2; 10 bases match TRBD1. Germline CDR1 reads SGHRS; CDR2 reads YFSETQ. The CDR3 runs 17 residues. This chain's CDR3 is CASRHSPGTGVTGELFF. The CDR3 bases are TGCGCCAGCAGACACTCCCCCGGGACAGGGGTCACCGGGGAGCTATTTTTT.

The chain is built from TRBV12-3 or TRBV12-4 and TRBJ1-2; D unclear. This CDR3 spans 13 amino acids. Trimming stripped 6 bases from V and 3 bases from J, with 11 bases between. The CDR3 loop reads CASSQARDYGYTF. CDR3 DNA: TGTGCCAGCAGCCAGGCAAGAGACTATGGCTACACCTTC.